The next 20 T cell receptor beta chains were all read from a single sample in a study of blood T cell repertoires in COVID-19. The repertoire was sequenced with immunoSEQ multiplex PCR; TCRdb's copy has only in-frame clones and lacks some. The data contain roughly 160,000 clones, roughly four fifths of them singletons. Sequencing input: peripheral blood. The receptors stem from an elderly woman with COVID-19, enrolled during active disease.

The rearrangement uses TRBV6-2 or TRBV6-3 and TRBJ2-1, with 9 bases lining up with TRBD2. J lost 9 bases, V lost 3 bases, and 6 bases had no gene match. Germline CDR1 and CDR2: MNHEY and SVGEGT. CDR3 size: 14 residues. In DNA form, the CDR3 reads TGTGCCAGCAGTTATCCGGGACTAGCTTTTGAGCAGTTCTTC. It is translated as CASSYPGLAFEQFF.

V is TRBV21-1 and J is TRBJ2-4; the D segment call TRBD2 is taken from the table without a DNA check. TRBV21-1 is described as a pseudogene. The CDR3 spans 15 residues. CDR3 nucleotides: TGTGCCAGCAGCGGTCTGGGTGCCCTGGCGAGGATTCAGTACTTC. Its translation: CASSGLGALARIQYF.

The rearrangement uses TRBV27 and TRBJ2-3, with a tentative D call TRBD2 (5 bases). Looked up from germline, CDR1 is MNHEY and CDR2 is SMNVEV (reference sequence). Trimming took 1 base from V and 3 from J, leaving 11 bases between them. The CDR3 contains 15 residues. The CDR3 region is CASSLYRERTDTQYF. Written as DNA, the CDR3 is TGTGCCAGCAGTTTATATAGGGAGAGGACAGATACGCAGTATTTT.

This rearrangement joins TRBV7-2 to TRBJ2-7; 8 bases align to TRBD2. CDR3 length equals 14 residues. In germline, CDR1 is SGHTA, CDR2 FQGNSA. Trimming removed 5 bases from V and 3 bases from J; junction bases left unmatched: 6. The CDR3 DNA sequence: TGTGCCAGCAGCGAGGCGAGCGGGAGCTACGAGCAGTACTTC. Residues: CASSEASGSYEQYF.

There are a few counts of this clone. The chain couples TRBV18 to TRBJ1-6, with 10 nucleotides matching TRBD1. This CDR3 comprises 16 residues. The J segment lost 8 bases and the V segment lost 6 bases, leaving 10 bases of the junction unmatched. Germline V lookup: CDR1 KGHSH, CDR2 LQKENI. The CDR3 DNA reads TGTGCCAGCTCCCTCAGACAGGGGGCATCTGATTCACCCCTCCACTTT. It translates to CASSLRQGASDSPLHF.

CDR3 sequence: CASSQGPTQETQYF. The CDR3 DNA reads as TGCGCCAGCAGCCAAGGCCCTACCCAAGAGACCCAGTACTTC. V is TRBV4-1 and J is TRBJ2-5; D is ambiguous. The CDR3 extends over 14 amino acids. V shed 1 base and J shed 1 base, with 7 bases lying between them. Germline CDR1 and CDR2: MGHRA and YSYEKL.

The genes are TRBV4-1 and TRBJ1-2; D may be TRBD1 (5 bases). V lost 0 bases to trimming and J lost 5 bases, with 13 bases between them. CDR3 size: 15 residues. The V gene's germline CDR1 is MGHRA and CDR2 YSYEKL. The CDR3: CASSQDIRAGYGYTF. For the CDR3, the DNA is TGCGCCAGCAGCCAAGATATCAGGGCCGGGTATGGCTACACCTTC.

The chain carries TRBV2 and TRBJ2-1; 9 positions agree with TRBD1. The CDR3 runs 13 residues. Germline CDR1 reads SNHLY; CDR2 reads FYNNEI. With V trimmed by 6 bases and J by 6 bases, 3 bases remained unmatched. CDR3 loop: CASRQGAGNEQFF. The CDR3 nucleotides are TGTGCCAGCAGACAGGGGGCAGGCAATGAGCAGTTCTTC.

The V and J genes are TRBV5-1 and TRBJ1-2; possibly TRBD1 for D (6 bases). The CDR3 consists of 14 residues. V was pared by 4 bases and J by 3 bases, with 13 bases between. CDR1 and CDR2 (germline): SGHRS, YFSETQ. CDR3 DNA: TGCGCCAGCAGCCCCAACAGGGCCCACTATGGCTACACCTTC. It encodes CASSPNRAHYGYTF.

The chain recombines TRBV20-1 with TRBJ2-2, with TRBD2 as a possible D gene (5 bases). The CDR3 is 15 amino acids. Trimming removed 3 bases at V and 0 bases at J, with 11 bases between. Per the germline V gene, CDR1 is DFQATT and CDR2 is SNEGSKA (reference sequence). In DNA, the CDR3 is TGCAGTGCTAGTTTTGGCGGGTCGAACACCGGGGAGCTGTTTTTT. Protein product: CSASFGGSNTGELFF.

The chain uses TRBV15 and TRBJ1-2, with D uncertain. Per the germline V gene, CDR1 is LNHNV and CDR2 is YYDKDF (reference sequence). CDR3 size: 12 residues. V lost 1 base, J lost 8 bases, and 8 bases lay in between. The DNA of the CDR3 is TGTGCCACCAGCAGAGTGGAGTGGGGCTACACCTTC. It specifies CATSRVEWGYTF.

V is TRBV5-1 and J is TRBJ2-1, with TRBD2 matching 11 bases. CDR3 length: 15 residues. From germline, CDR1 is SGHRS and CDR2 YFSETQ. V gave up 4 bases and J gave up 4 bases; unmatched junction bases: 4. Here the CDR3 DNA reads TGCGCCAGCAGCCCACTAGCGGGAGATTACAATGAGCAGTTCTTC. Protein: CASSPLAGDYNEQFF.

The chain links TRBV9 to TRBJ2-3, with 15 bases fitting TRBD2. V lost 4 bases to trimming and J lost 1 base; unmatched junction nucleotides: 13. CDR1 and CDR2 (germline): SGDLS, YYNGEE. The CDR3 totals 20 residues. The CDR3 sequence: CASSPRTSGRAGWGTDTQYF. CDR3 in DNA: TGTGCCAGCAGCCCCCGGACTAGCGGGAGGGCCGGGTGGGGCACAGATACGCAGTATTTT. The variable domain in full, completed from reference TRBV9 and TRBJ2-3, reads DSGVTQTPKHLITATGQRVTLRCSPRSGDLSVYWYQQSLDQGLQFLIQYYNGEERAKGNILERFSAQQFPDLHSELNLSSLELGDSALYFCASSPRTSGRAGWGTDTQYFGPGTRLTVL.

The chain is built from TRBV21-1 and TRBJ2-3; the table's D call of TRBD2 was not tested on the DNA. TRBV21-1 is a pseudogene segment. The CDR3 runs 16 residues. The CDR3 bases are TGTGCCAGCAGCAGGGGACTAGCGGGGGGCCGGGATACGCAGTATTTT. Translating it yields CASSRGLAGGRDTQYF.

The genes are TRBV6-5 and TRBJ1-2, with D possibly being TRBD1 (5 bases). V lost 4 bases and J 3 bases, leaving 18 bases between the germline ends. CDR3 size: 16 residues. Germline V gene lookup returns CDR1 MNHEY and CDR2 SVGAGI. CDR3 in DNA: TGTGCCAGCAGTTCTCCGTCTTCGCAGGGATACTATGGCTACACCTTC. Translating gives CASSSPSSQGYYGYTF.

The CDR3 DNA reads as TGTGCCACCAGCTCGGGACAGGGAGCGCGGAATGAAAAACTGTTTTTT. It yields the protein CATSSGQGARNEKLFF. The chain is built from TRBV15 and TRBJ1-4, with 9 bases aligning to TRBD1. Unmatched junction bases numbered 9, after V lost 5 bases and J lost 5 bases. The CDR3 is made up of 16 amino acids. The germline V gene encodes CDR1 LNHNV and CDR2 YYDKDF (reference sequence).

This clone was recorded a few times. DNA of the CDR3: TGCAGTGCTGACGACAGGGCTAAAGCTTTCTTT. It codes for CSADDRAKAFF. V gene TRBV20-1 combines with J gene TRBJ1-1; TRBD1 matches at 7 bases. The CDR3 runs 11 residues. The germline V gene encodes CDR1 DFQATT and CDR2 SNEGSKA (reference sequence). V lost 5 bases, J lost 9 bases, and 6 bases stayed unmatched.

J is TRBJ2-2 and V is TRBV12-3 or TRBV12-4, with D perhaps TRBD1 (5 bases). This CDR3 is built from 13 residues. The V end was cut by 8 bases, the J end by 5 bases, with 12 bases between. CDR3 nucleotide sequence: TGTGCCAGCGGACAAGACCAAACCGGGGAGCTGTTTTTT. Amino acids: CASGQDQTGELFF.

CDR3 in DNA: TGTGCCAGCACCTACTACAACACCGGGGAGCTGTTTTTT. Its protein is CASTYYNTGELFF. The chain employs TRBV2 and TRBJ2-2; D uncertain. Germline V CDR1 and CDR2: SNHLY, FYNNEI. CDR3 length: 13 residues. Trimming stripped 7 bases from V and 2 bases from J, with 8 bases between. The whole variable domain, filled in from reference TRBV2 and TRBJ2-2, reads EPEVTQTPSHQVTQMGQEVILRCVPISNHLYFYWYRQILGQKVEFLVSFYNNEISEKSEIFDDQFSVERPDGSNFTLKIRSTKLEDSAMYFCASTYYNTGELFFGEGSRLTVL.

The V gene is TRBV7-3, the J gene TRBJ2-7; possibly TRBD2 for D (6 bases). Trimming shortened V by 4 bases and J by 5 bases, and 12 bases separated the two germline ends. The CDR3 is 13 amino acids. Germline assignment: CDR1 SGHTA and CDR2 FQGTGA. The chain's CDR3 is CASSSGLYDEQYF. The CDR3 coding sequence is TGTGCCAGCAGCTCGGGACTGTACGACGAGCAGTACTTC.